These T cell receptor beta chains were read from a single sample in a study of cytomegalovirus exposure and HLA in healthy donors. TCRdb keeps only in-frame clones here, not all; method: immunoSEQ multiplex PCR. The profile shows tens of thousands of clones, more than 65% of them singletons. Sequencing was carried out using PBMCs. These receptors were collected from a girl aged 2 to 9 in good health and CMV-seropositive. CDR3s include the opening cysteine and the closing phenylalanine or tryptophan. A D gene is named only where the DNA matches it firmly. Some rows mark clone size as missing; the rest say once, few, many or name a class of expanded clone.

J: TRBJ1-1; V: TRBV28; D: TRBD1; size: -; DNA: TGTGCCAGCAGTTTACTCGGGACAGAAGAAGCTTTCTTT; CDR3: CASSLLGTEEAFF
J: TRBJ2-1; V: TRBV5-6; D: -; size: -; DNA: TGTGCCAGCAGCCCCGACGGTCCGGGAACCCCCAATGAGCAGTTCTTC; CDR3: CASSPDGPGTPNEQFF
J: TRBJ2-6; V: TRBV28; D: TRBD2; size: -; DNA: TGTGCCAGCTCGGGGAGGGGATCCGGGGCCAACGTCCTGACTTTC; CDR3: CASSGRGSGANVLTF
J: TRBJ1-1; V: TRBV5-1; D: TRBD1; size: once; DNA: TGCGCCAGCAGCTTGGGGGGAACAGGGGGCACTGAAGCTTTCTTT; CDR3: CASSLGGTGGTEAFF
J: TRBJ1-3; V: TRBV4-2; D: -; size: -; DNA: TGTGCCAGCAGCCAAGAGCAGGGTCCTGGAAACACCATATATTTT; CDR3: CASSQEQGPGNTIYF
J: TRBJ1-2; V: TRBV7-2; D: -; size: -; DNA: TGTGCCAGCAGCCCCCGGGGGACTAACTATGGCTACACCTTC; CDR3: CASSPRGTNYGYTF
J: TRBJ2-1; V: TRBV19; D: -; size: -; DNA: TGTGCCAGTAGTATAGGGCTAGCGCTAATGGATGAGCAGTTCTTC; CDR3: CASSIGLALMDEQFF
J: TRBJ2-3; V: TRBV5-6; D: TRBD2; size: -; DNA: TGTGCCAGCAGCTTGAGGCCGTGGACTAGCGGGAGTCACACAGATACGCAGTATTTT; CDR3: CASSLRPWTSGSHTDTQYF
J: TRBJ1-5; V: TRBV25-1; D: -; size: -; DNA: TGTGCCAGCAGTGAATCCGGGGGGAATCAGCCCCAGCATTTT; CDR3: CASSESGGNQPQHF
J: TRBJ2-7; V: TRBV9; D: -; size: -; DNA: TGTGCCAGCAGCGTAGGGCTAGATTACTACGAGCAGTACTTC; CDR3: CASSVGLDYYEQYF
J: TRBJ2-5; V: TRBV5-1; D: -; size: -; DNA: TGCGCCAGCAGCATGCGACGGGAAGAGACCCAGTACTTC; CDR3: CASSMRREETQYF
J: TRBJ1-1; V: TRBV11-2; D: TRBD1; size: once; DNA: TGTGCCAGCAGCTTAGGTGCAGGGGGGTTCACTGAAGCTTTCTTT; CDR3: CASSLGAGGFTEAFF
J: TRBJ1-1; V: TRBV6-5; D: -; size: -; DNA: TGTGCCAGCCAAGAGCTGATGAACACTGAAGCTTTCTTT; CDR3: CASQELMNTEAFF
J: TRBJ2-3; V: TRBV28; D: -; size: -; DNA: TGTGCCAGCAAGACTAGCACAGATACGCAGTATTTT; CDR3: CASKTSTDTQYF
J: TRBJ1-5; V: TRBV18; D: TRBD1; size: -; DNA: TGTGCCAGCTCACTGACAGGGGGCGCAGGCAATCAGCCCCAGCATTTT; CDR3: CASSLTGGAGNQPQHF
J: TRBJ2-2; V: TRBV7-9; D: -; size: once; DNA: TGTGCCAGCAGCCCTGACTCTCCCGGGGAGCTGTTTTTT; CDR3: CASSPDSPGELFF
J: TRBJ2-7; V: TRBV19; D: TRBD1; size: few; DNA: TGTGCCAGTAGTAAGGACAGGGGCTACGAGCAGTACTTC; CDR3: CASSKDRGYEQYF
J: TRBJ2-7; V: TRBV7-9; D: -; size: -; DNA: TGTGCCAGCAGCACGGGACTCCTTGAGTACGAGCAGTACTTC; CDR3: CASSTGLLEYEQYF
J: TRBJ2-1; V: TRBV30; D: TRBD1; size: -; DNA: TGTGCCTGGAGGGCGGGACAGGGGGCTACCATAAGAAACTACAATGAGCAGTTCTTC; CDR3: CAWRAGQGATIRNYNEQFF
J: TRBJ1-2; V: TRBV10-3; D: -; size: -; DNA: TGTGCCATCAGTGATTCACGGTACAGGGCGAGCTACACCTTC; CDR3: CAISDSRYRASYTF
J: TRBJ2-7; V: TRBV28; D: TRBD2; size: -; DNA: TGTGCCAGCAGGGCTAGCGGGGTAGCCTACGAGCAGTACTTC; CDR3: CASRASGVAYEQYF
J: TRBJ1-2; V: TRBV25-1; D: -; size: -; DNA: TGTGCCAGCAGCTGGCTTGAAGGGGATGGCTACACCTTC; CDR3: CASSWLEGDGYTF
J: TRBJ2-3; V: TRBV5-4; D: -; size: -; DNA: TGTGCCAGCAGCCATTGGGAAGGGAGCGCCGATACGCAGTATTTT; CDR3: CASSHWEGSADTQYF
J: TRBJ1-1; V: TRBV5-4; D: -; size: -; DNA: TGTGCCAGCAGCCGGGACTTAAGTGGGACTGAAGCTTTCTTT; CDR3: CASSRDLSGTEAFF
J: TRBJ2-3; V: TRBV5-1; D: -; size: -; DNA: TGCGCCAGCGGCCCAGGAGGGGGGGCGGCAAGCACAGATACGCAGTATTTT; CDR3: CASGPGGGAASTDTQYF
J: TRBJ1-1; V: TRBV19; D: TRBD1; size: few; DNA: TGTGCCAGTAGTATCGACAGGGGCTACACTGAAGCTTTCTTT; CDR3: CASSIDRGYTEAFF
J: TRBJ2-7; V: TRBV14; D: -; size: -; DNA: TGTGCCAGCAGCTACGGAACAGGGACCTACGAGCAGTACTTC; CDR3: CASSYGTGTYEQYF
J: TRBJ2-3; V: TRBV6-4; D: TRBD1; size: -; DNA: TGTGCCAGCAGTGACGGAACCGGGACAGCAACAGATACGCAGTATTTT; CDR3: CASSDGTGTATDTQYF
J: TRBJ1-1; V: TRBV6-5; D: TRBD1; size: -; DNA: TGTGCCAGCAGTTTGGGACAGTCTGAAGCTTTCTTT; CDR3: CASSLGQSEAFF
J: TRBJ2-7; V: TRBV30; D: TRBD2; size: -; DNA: TGTGCCTGGAGTGTGAGCGGGGCGACCTACGAGCAGTACTTC; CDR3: CAWSVSGATYEQYF
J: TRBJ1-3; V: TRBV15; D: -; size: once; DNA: TGTGCCACCAGCTGGGACAAGTTACTCTCTGGAAACACCATATATTTT; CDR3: CATSWDKLLSGNTIYF
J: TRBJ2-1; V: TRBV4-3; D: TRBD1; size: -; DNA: TGCGCCAGCAGCCAGGGGACAGGGGCCTACAATGAGCAGTTCTTC; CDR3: CASSQGTGAYNEQFF
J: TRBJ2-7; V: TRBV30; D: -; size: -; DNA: TGTGCCTGGAACCCCCGTGTCTCCTACGAGCAGTACTTC; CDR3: CAWNPRVSYEQYF
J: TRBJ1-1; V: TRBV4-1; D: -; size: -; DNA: TGCGCCAGCAGGCCAGGGGAGGGGAACACTGAAGCTTTCTTT; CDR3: CASRPGEGNTEAFF
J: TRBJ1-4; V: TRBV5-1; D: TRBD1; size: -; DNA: TGCGCCAGCAGCCCGACAGGGCCTAATGAAAAACTGTTTTTT; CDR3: CASSPTGPNEKLFF
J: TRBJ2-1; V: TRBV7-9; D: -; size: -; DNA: TGTGCCAGCAGCTTACGGGATTACAATGAGCAGTTCTTC; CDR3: CASSLRDYNEQFF
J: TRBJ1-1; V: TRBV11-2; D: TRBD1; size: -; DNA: TGTGCCAGCAGCTTAGGAGGCCGGGACAGCCTGAACACTGAAGCTTTCTTT; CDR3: CASSLGGRDSLNTEAFF
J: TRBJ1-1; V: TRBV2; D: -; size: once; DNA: TGTGCCAGCAGTGAATGGGCAGGCAGGAAAACTTTCTTT; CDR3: CASSEWAGRKTFF
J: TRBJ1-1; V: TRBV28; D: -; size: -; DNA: TGTGCCAGCAGAACGCAGTCGGGCACTGAAGCTTTCTTT; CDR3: CASRTQSGTEAFF
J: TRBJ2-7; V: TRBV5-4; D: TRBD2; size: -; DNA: TGTGCCAGCACCTGGGAGGGGAGCTCCTACGAGCAGTACTTC; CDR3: CASTWEGSSYEQYF
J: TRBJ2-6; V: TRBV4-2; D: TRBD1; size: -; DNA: TGTGCCAGCAGCCAAGGATCACTGGGACAGGGGGTCAACGTCCTGACTTTC; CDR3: CASSQGSLGQGVNVLTF
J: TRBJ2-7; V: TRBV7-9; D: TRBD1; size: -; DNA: TGTGCCAGCAGCCCGACACAGCCCGGGACAGGGAGACCCTACGAGCAGTACTTC; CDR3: CASSPTQPGTGRPYEQYF
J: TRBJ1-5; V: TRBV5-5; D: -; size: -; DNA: TGTGCCAGCAGCTTATCCGGGACACTTTATAGCAATCAGCCCCAGCATTTT; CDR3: CASSLSGTLYSNQPQHF
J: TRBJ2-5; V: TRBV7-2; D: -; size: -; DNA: TGTGCCAGCAGCTTACTAGGCCTGGGCCCGGGGGAAGAGACCCAGTACTTC; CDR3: CASSLLGLGPGEETQYF
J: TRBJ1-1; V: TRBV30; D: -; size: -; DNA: TGTGCCTGGTGTAGGAGTCGGACTGAAGCTTTCTTT; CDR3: CAWCRSRTEAFF
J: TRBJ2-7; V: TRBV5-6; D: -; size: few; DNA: TGTGCCAGCAGGCACAGGGCGTCCTACGAGCAGTACTTC; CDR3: CASRHRASYEQYF
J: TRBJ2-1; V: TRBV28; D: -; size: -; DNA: TGTGCCAGCAGCCTGGGGAGCTCCTACAATGAGCAGTTCTTC; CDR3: CASSLGSSYNEQFF
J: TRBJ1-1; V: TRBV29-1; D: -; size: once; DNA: TGCAGCGTTGAGGTTTGGCAGCGCTTGAACACTGAAGCTTTCTTT; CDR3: CSVEVWQRLNTEAFF
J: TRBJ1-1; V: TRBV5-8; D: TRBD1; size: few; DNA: TGTGCCAGCAGCCCGGACAGGATGGGCACTGAAGCTTTCTTT; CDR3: CASSPDRMGTEAFF
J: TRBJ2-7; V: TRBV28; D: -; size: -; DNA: TGTGCCAGCAGTCAACCAATGGGGAGCTCCTACGAGCAGTACTTC; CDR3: CASSQPMGSSYEQYF
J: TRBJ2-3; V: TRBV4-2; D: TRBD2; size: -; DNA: TGTGCCAGCAGCCAAGAGGGGCTAGCGGGAGGCACAGATACGCAGTATTTT; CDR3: CASSQEGLAGGTDTQYF
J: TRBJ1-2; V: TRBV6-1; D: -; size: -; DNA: TGTGCCAGCAATACACAGAACTATGGCTACACCTTC; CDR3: CASNTQNYGYTF
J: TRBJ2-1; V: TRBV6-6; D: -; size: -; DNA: TGTGCCAGCAGTCCGGACTTGTACAATGAGCAGTTCTTC; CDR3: CASSPDLYNEQFF
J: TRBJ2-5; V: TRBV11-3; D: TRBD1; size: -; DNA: TGTGCCAGCAGCTTAGGGGGACAGGGAGGACAAGAGACCCAGTACTTC; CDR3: CASSLGGQGGQETQYF
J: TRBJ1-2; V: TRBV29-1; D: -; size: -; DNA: TGCAGCGTTCCCGGGATCGGCTATGGCTACACCTTC; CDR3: CSVPGIGYGYTF
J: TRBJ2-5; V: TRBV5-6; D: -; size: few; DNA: TGTGCCAGCAGCCGGCTCTCCGGGGAGACCCAGTACTTC; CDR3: CASSRLSGETQYF